The entry below describes one T cell receptor beta chain. After removal of 3 bases from V and 6 bases from J, the junction contained 6 bases not matched to a gene. The CDR3 has 14 amino acids. CDR1 SGHRS and CDR2 YFSETQ come from the germline V gene. This entry comes from a study of blood T cell repertoires in COVID-19. The authors' processing: Estimation of nucleated cell counts was performed using reference gene primer amplification. This table comes from immunoSEQ multiplex PCR, and its TCRdb copy is limited to in-frame clones, with some not included. V, J and clone size are those of that table, while D and trimming were read from the DNA. This sample has about 46,000 clones, with approximately 89% found just once.

The sequenced sample consisted of peripheral blood. The source of this sequence is a human donor with active COVID-19. The donor label of this sample is uncertain. The genes are TRBV5-1 and TRBJ2-7; 10 bases match TRBD1. CDR3 sequence (DNA): TGCGCCAGCAGCTGGGACAGGGGATCTGCCGAGCAGTACTTC. Translating it yields CASSWDRGSAEQYF.